This T cell receptor beta chain was captured in a study of blood T cell repertoires in COVID-19. Looking at the study overall: Both acute and convalescent COVID-19 samples were obtained from the United States, Italy and Spain. From T cells, B-cell-depleted T cells, or PBMCs came the material, which was cDNA or gDNA.

Original data processing: It was from reference gene primer amplification that nucleated cell counts were estimated. Measured with immunoSEQ multiplex PCR; TCRdb has only the in-frame clones, and not every one. The V and J calls and clone size are taken from that table; D and trimming were inferred from the DNA. The table records about 130,000 clones, around 90% of them present only once. Trimming removed 7 bases from V and 7 bases from J; junction bases left unmatched: 7. The CDR3 totals 13 residues. The germline CDR1 and CDR2 sequences are SGHAT and FQNNGV. Sequences were obtained from peripheral blood. The gene calls are TRBV11-2 and TRBJ2-3, with TRBD2 identical over 8 bases. This TCR was sampled from a man aged 50-60 years with active COVID-19. This CDR3 is CASTSGRAYTQYF. The CDR3 DNA reads TGTGCCAGCACATCCGGGAGGGCTTATACGCAGTATTTT.